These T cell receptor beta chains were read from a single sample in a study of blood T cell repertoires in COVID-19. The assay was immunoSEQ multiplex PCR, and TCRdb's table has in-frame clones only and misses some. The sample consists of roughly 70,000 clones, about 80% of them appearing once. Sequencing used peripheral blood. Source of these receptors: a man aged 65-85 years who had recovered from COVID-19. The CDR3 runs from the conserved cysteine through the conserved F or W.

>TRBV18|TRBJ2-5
CASSRSPTGSEGETQYF
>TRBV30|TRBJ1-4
CAWSLKQGAGEKLFF
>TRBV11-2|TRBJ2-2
CASSLRPPGLGTGELFF
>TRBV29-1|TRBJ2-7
CSVVGPYEQYF
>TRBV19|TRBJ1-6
CASSIARTINNSPLHF
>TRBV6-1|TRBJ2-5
CASSGLAGGIEETQYF
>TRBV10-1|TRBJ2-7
CASHRGDTGIVKQYF
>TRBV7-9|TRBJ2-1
CASSPPGVQFF
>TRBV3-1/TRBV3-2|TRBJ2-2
CASSPSDRGAGELFF
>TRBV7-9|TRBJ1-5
CASSLGRNSNQPQHF
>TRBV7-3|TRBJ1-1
CASMEQLNTEAFF
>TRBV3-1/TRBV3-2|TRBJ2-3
CASSLSLETSTDTQYF
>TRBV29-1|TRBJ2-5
CSVGLAGVQETQYF
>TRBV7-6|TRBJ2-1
CASSLAWTSGRNEQFF
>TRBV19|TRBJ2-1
CASSRTGASFPIF
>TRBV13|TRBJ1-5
CASSSSLMDRNNQPQHF
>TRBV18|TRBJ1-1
CASSPSRTELNTEAFF
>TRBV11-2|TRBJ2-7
CASSSLFQFIQVSYEQYF
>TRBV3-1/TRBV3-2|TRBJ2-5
CASSQLRDKETQYF
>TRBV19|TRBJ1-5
CASNRQLNQPQHF
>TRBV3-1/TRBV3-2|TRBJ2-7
CASSQGAGDLREQYF
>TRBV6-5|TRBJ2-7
CASSQGQGVSYEQYF
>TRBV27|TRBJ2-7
CASWRAVTSGTYEQYF
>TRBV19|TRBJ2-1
CASSTLAESEEFF
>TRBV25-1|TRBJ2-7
CASSQQGRGSYEQYF
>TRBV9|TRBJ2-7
CASSVVRTGGLYEQYF
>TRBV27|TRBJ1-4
CASSSKGRREKLFF
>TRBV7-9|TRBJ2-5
CASSFSSGRETQYF
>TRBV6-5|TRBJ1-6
CASSYGKTGIASPLHF